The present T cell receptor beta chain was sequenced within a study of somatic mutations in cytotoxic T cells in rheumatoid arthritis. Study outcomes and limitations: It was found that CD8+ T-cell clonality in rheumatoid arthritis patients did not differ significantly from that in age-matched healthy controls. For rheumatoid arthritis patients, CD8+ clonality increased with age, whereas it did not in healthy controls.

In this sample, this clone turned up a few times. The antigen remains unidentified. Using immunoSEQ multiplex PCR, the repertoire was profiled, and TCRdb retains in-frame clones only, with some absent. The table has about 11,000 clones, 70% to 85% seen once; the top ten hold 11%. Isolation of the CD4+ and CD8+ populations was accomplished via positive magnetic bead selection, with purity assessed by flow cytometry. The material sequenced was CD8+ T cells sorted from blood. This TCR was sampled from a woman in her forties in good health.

The CDR3 sequence is CASRGLTSTDTQYF. The CDR3 DNA reads TGTGCCAGCAGGGGACTTACTAGCACAGATACGCAGTATTTT. V and J are TRBV27 and TRBJ2-3; D is perhaps TRBD2 (6 bases). Trimming pared 6 bases from V and 0 bases from J, leaving 10 bases between. This CDR3 comprises 14 residues. The germline V gene has CDR1 MNHEY and CDR2 SMNVEV (reference sequence).